This T cell receptor beta chain was observed in a study of shared T cell receptors in the human thymus. This CDR3 is built from 13 residues. Germline values: CDR1 SGHRS, CDR2 YFSETQ. Trimming shortened V by 0 bases and J by 4 bases, and 7 bases separated the two germline ends. TCRdb's table, derived via immunoSEQ multiplex PCR, lists solely in-frame clones and lacks some. The repertoire holds hundreds of thousands of clones, with approximately 85% as singletons. The same sample was also used in a study of human thymus T cells. From that paper: Those donating were healthy Finnish infants in corrective surgery for congenital heart defects. Resections from corrective heart surgery supplied the thymus tissue. Seemingly biased V and J gene usage marked thymic and blood repertoires. Related research found strongly overlapping thymic repertoires in unrelated individuals.

This TCR was recovered from a girl under three years old with a congenital heart defect. The chain has TRBV5-1 and TRBJ1-1; D is unclear. The sample taken for sequencing was thymocytes. The CDR3 reads CASSLGLRTEAFF. CDR3 coding DNA: TGCGCCAGCAGCTTGGGACTACGCACTGAAGCTTTCTTT.